Listed here is a single TCR beta chain. These data are taken from a study of blood T cell repertoires in COVID-19. Overall study context: From the United States, Italy and Spain came samples of acute and convalescent COVID-19. T cells, B-cell-depleted T cells, or PBMCs provided the cDNA or gDNA that served as material.

Trimming took off 1 base at V and 1 base at J, with 10 bases between the two ends. Germline loops: CDR1 SGHTA, CDR2 FQGNSA. The CDR3 is made up of 15 amino acids. Per the authors' pipeline: Nucleated cell number was recorded as an estimate derived from reference gene primer amplification. Sequencing used immunoSEQ multiplex PCR; TCRdb keeps in-frame clones, though not all of them. V and J calls and clone size are those listed in that table; D and trimming were worked out from the DNA. Of roughly 260,000 clones listed, 82% are singletons. This chain connects TRBV7-2 to TRBJ1-1; D is possibly TRBD1 (6 bases). This clonotype was sampled from a woman in her seventies with acute or convalescent COVID-19. Input material: peripheral blood. In nucleotides, the CDR3 is TGTGCCAGCAGCTTAGTGGCAGGGGAGAACACTGAAGCTTTCTTT. This translates into CASSLVAGENTEAFF.